The rows below give T cell receptor beta chains drawn from one sample of a study of T-cell reconstitution after alpha-beta-depleted transplantation in children. TCRdb re-analysed the PCR reads in MiXCR, keeping a single row per CDR3 protein. The sample lists roughly 670,000 distinct CDR3 sequences, roughly 13% seen once, with roughly 0.77% in the top ten. The sample here was PBMCs, taken before TCRalphabeta/CD19-depleted stem cell transplant. The receptors shown here come from a girl aged 2 to 10 with congenital amegakaryocytic thrombocytopenia, due to receive a stem cell transplant. Both conserved end residues are part of each CDR3. The D gene is left open where the match is weak. Clone size is given for some rows only: seen once, a few or many times, or a class if the clone is expanded.

CDR3 protein,CDR3 DNA,D gene,V gene,clone size,J gene
CSARTGNPSSPLHF,TGCAGTGCCCGGACAGGGAACCCGAGCTCACCCCTCCACTTT,TRBD1,TRBV20-1,many,TRBJ1-6
CASSVYLAGGFDEQFF,TGTGCCAGCAGTGTATATCTAGCGGGAGGGTTCGATGAGCAGTTCTTC,TRBD2,TRBV27,many,TRBJ2-1
CASSYGAGGTEAFF,TGTGCCAGCAGTTACGGTGCAGGGGGCACTGAAGCTTTCTTT,TRBD1,TRBV6-2/TRBV6-3,-,TRBJ1-1
CASSRESGYEQYF,TGTGCCAGCAGCCGCGAAAGTGGGTACGAGCAGTACTTC,-,TRBV7-9,many,TRBJ2-7
CASTQFRVGENTEAFF,TGTGCCAGCACCCAATTCAGGGTCGGAGAGAACACTGAAGCTTTCTTT,-,TRBV11-2,-,TRBJ1-1
CSVEIREETQYF,TGCAGCGTTGAAATTCGTGAGGAGACCCAGTACTTC,-,TRBV29-1,many,TRBJ2-5
CASSHAGEGLWYNEQFF,TGTGCCAGCAGCCATGCTGGCGAGGGCCTTTGGTACAATGAGCAGTTCTTC,-,TRBV12-3/TRBV12-4,-,TRBJ2-1
CASSQGPSEQYF,TGTGCCAGCAGTCAAGGGCCCTCCGAGCAGTACTTC,-,TRBV27,few,TRBJ2-7
CSARDQVFPYNSPLHF,TGCAGTGCTAGAGATCAGGTGTTCCCCTATAATTCACCCCTCCACTTT,-,TRBV20-1,-,TRBJ1-6
CASSHWIGGAEAFF,TGTGCCAGCAGCCATTGGATTGGGGGGGCTGAAGCTTTCTTT,-,TRBV3-1,few,TRBJ1-1
CASSQPVFGTYEQYF,TGTGCCAGCAGCCAGCCCGTCTTCGGAACCTACGAGCAGTACTTC,-,TRBV7-9,-,TRBJ2-7
CSARAPAGDYNEQFF,TGCAGTGCTAGAGCCCCAGCGGGAGACTACAATGAGCAGTTCTTC,TRBD2,TRBV20-1,many,TRBJ2-1
CASSQGTGETQYF,TGTGCCAGCAGCCAAGGGACGGGGGAGACCCAGTACTTC,-,TRBV4-2,-,TRBJ2-5
CASSLTGYTGELFF,TGTGCCAGTAGTTTGACAGGGTACACCGGGGAGCTGTTTTTT,TRBD1,TRBV19,few,TRBJ2-2
CASSPGPGSYEQYF,TGCGCCAGCAGCCCGGGACCGGGCTCCTACGAGCAGTACTTC,-,TRBV5-1,few,TRBJ2-7
CASKWAGKTYEQYF,TGCGCCAGCAAGTGGGCAGGGAAAACCTACGAGCAGTACTTC,-,TRBV5-1,few,TRBJ2-7
CSATRPPGVGLNEQFF,TGCAGTGCAACCAGGCCCCCCGGAGTGGGGTTAAATGAGCAGTTCTTC,-,TRBV20-1,many,TRBJ2-1
CASSDDRGRNEQFF,TGTGCCAGCAGCGATGACAGGGGTAGGAATGAGCAGTTCTTC,TRBD1,TRBV9,many,TRBJ2-1
CASSFSGQGSGNTIYF,TGCGCCAGCAGCTTTTCGGGACAGGGGTCTGGAAACACCATATATTTT,TRBD1,TRBV5-1,-,TRBJ1-3
CAESSRSNEQFF,TGTGCCGAAAGTTCAAGGTCCAATGAGCAGTTCTTC,-,TRBV28,-,TRBJ2-1
CASSLRPSGSYETQYF,TGCGCCAGCAGCTTGAGACCTAGCGGGAGCTACGAGACCCAGTACTTC,TRBD2,TRBV5-1,-,TRBJ2-5
CASRDYLSYNEQFF,TGTGCCAGCCGGGACTATCTTTCCTACAATGAGCAGTTCTTC,TRBD2,TRBV2,few,TRBJ2-1
CASSLGMGGTEAFF,TGCGCCAGCAGCTTGGGTATGGGGGGCACTGAAGCTTTCTTT,-,TRBV5-1,-,TRBJ1-1
CASSKVGPFNSPLHF,TGTGCCAGCAGCAAAGTCGGCCCATTTAATTCACCCCTCCACTTT,-,TRBV21-1,many,TRBJ1-6
CASSLTGRRTDTQYF,TGTGCCAGCAGCTTAACGGGACGCCGAACAGATACGCAGTATTTT,-,TRBV11-2,few,TRBJ2-3